The 17 T cell receptor beta chains given below trace back to one sample, sequenced in a study of shared clonotypes between healthy human individuals. Sequencing was performed with immunoSEQ multiplex PCR; in TCRdb, only in-frame clones are kept and a portion is missing. Among about 870,000 clones listed, over 90% were seen once. The naive CD8 fraction comprised CD45RO-negative cells positively selected for CCR7 and excluded terminally differentiated effector memory CD45RA+ cells. The sample consisted of naive CD8+ T cells sorted from blood. These receptors came from a man younger than 45 in good health.

This chain uses TRBV5-1 with TRBJ2-3; 7 bases agree with TRBD1. Germline lookup yields CDR1 SGHRS and CDR2 YFSETQ. This CDR3 region has 17 residues. V lost 0 bases and J lost 2; bases outside the gene matches: 9. CDR3 coding DNA: TGCGCCAGCAGCTTGGCCGGGACAGCAAACCCCACAGATACGCAGTATTTT. This codes for CASSLAGTANPTDTQYF.

Here the CDR3 DNA reads TGTGCCAGCAGTTTACGGGGGACGGGGGGGAAACTGTTTTTT. Amino acids: CASSLRGTGGKLFF. The gene calls are TRBV28 and TRBJ1-4, with D tentatively TRBD1 (5 bases). Germline V gene sequence: CDR1 MDHEN, CDR2 SYDVKM. This CDR3 contains 14 residues. The V end lost 2 bases, the J end lost 11 bases, and 15 bases lay between the germline ends. The variable domain in full, with the rest retrieved from reference TRBV28 and TRBJ1-4, is DVKVTQSSRYLVKRTGEKVFLECVQDMDHENMFWYRQDPGLGLRLIYFSYDVKMKEKGDIPEGYSVSREKKERFSLILESASTNQTSMYLCASSLRGTGGKLFFGSGTQLSVL.

This chain links TRBV2 with TRBJ2-5; the D is unclear. V was trimmed by 0 bases and J by 6 bases, leaving 5 bases between them. There are 12 residues in the CDR3. Looked up from germline, CDR1 is SNHLY and CDR2 is FYNNEI. The CDR3 spells CASSEAGQTQYF. CDR3 bases: TGTGCCAGCAGTGAAGCAGGGCAGACCCAGTACTTC. The whole variable domain, filled in from reference TRBV2 and TRBJ2-5, reads EPEVTQTPSHQVTQMGQEVILRCVPISNHLYFYWYRQILGQKVEFLVSFYNNEISEKSEIFDDQFSVERPDGSNFTLKIRSTKLEDSAMYFCASSEAGQTQYFGPGTRLLVL.

The sample holds one count of this clone. The rearrangement uses TRBV9 and TRBJ2-5, with TRBD1 identical over 9 bases. CDR1 and CDR2 from the germline V gene are SGDLS and YYNGEE. Trimming took 4 bases from V and 4 from J; bases not matched to a gene: 5. The CDR3 spans 14 residues. DNA for the CDR3: TGTGCCAGCAGCCCAACAGGGGGCATAGAGACCCAGTACTTC. It is translated as CASSPTGGIETQYF.

This chain links TRBV9 with TRBJ2-1, with 9 bases lining up with TRBD2. Losses at the gene ends were 4 bases for V and 2 bases for J; bases not matched to a gene: 4. The CDR3 has 15 amino acids. Germline CDR1 is SGDLS and CDR2 is YYNGEE. The CDR3 reads CASSSLAGPYNEQFF. The DNA for the CDR3 is TGTGCCAGCAGCTCCCTAGCGGGACCCTACAATGAGCAGTTCTTC.

This rearrangement joins TRBV30 to TRBJ1-1, with 7 bases matching TRBD1. The trim removed 1 base at V and 1 base at J, leaving 0 bases unmatched. This CDR3 region has 13 residues. Per germline, CDR1 GTSNPN and CDR2 SVGIG (reference sequence). The CDR3 region is CAWSAGGNTEAFF. Here the CDR3 DNA reads TGTGCCTGGAGTGCAGGGGGGAACACTGAAGCTTTCTTT.

J is TRBJ2-1 and V is TRBV9; 7 bases match TRBD2. Germline V lookup: CDR1 SGDLS, CDR2 YYNGEE. The junction had 7 bases not matched to a gene; V was cut back by 7 bases and J by 0 bases. The CDR3 length is 15 residues. The CDR3 here is CASAVGGSSYNEQFF. The CDR3 DNA reads TGTGCCAGCGCCGTTGGCGGGAGCTCCTACAATGAGCAGTTCTTC.

This clone was counted only a few times. Other DNA sequences within the sample encode an identical CDR3. This sequence joins TRBV5-1 and TRBJ2-7; TRBD2 matches 13 bases. The CDR3 runs 15 residues. CDR1 is SGHRS and CDR2 is YFSETQ in the germline V gene. After removal of 0 bases from V and 3 bases from J, the junction contained 0 bases not matched to a gene. CDR3 nucleotide sequence: TGCGCCAGCAGCTTGGGGACTAGCGGGAGCTACGAGCAGTACTTC. This codes for CASSLGTSGSYEQYF.

The rearrangement joins TRBV7-8 to TRBJ2-1; D is tentatively TRBD1 or TRBD2 (5 bases each). Germline CDR1 and CDR2: SGHVS and FQNEAQ. The length of the CDR3 is 19 residues. The V end lost 1 base, the J end lost 6 bases, and 25 bases lay between the germline ends. CDR3 nucleotides: TGTGCCAGCAGCTTAGTAGGGACGAAGATTGGGTATTTGAGCAATGAGCAGTTCTTC. Its protein product is CASSLVGTKIGYLSNEQFF.

J is TRBJ2-1 and V is TRBV29-1, with 7 nucleotides matching TRBD2. The J segment lost 5 bases and the V segment lost 5 bases, leaving 12 bases of the junction unmatched. The germline V gene has CDR1 SQVTM and CDR2 ANQGSEA. This CDR3 spans 15 amino acids. The CDR3 DNA reads as TGCAGCGTTTTACCTAGCGGACTAGAGAACAATGAGCAGTTCTTC. It yields the protein CSVLPSGLENNEQFF.

This chain links TRBV19 with TRBJ2-1, with TRBD2 matching over 11 bases. J lost 3 bases, V lost 8 bases, and 6 bases had no gene match. CDR3 length: 15 residues. Germline-derived CDR1 and CDR2 are LNHDA and SQIVND (reference sequence). This CDR3 is CASDRGLAGYNEQFF. CDR3 in DNA: TGTGCCAGTGATCGAGGACTAGCGGGCTACAATGAGCAGTTCTTC. Drawing the rest from reference TRBV19 and TRBJ2-1, the complete variable domain is DGGITQSPKYLFRKEGQNVTLSCEQNLNHDAMYWYRQDPGQGLRLIYYSQIVNDFQKGDIAEGYSVSREKKESFPLTVTSAQKNPTAFYLCASDRGLAGYNEQFFGPGTRLTVL.

This rearrangement joins TRBV7-2 to TRBJ2-2, with D perhaps matching TRBD1 (6 bases). The CDR3 loop spans 16 amino acids. Trimming shortened V by 5 bases and J by 7 bases, and 20 bases separated the two germline ends. Germline V gene sequence: CDR1 SGHTA, CDR2 FQGNSA. Written as DNA, the CDR3 is TGTGCCAGCAGCCTCCCAGGGGCGGAAGTCGGCGGGGAGCTGTTTTTT. Protein: CASSLPGAEVGGELFF. Combining the CDR3 with reference TRBV7-2 and TRBJ2-2 gives the whole variable domain GAGVSQSPSNKVTEKGKDVELRCDPISGHTALYWYRQSLGQGLEFLIYFQGNSAPDKSGLPSDRFSAERTGGSVSTLTIQRTQQEDSAVYLCASSLPGAEVGGELFFGEGSRLTVL.

The gene calls are TRBV9 and TRBJ2-5; the D gene is possibly TRBD1 (6 bases). Germline V gives CDR1 SGDLS, CDR2 YYNGEE. CDR3 length equals 14 residues. V was clipped by 0 bases and J by 5 bases, with 11 bases between them. The CDR3 DNA is TGTGCCAGCAGCGTAGTAGGGGGATCGGAGACCCAGTACTTC. Translated, it gives CASSVVGGSETQYF.

V gene TRBV11-3 combines with J gene TRBJ1-1; 9 bases are a match to TRBD1. The CDR3 has 15 residues. J lost 9 bases, V lost 8 bases, and 16 bases had no gene match. Germline assignment: CDR1 SGHNT and CDR2 YENEEA. In DNA, the CDR3 is TGTGCCAGCCCAAACTCAGACCCGACAGGGGGAAAAGCTTTCTTT. Translating it yields CASPNSDPTGGKAFF.

The genes are TRBV7-9 and TRBJ2-7, with 9 bases aligning to TRBD1. The V gene's germline CDR1 is SEHNR and CDR2 FQNEAQ (reference sequence). CDR3 length equals 16 residues. The ends lost 5 bases at V and 0 bases at J; junction bases unmatched: 8. CDR3: CASSPGQGFNSYEQYF. The DNA for the CDR3 is TGTGCCAGCAGCCCCGGACAGGGGTTTAACTCCTACGAGCAGTACTTC.

The J gene is TRBJ2-1, the V gene TRBV19; D uncertain. The CDR3 runs to 15 residues. The V gene lost 4 bases and the J gene lost 2 bases, with 12 bases spanning the gap. The germline V gene encodes CDR1 LNHDA and CDR2 SQIVND (reference sequence). The CDR3: CASSKVGVTYNEQFF. The CDR3 nucleotides read TGTGCCAGTAGTAAAGTAGGCGTAACCTACAATGAGCAGTTCTTC. Using reference TRBV19 and TRBJ2-1 for the parts outside the CDR3, the full variable domain is DGGITQSPKYLFRKEGQNVTLSCEQNLNHDAMYWYRQDPGQGLRLIYYSQIVNDFQKGDIAEGYSVSREKKESFPLTVTSAQKNPTAFYLCASSKVGVTYNEQFFGPGTRLTVL.

The chain has TRBV28 and TRBJ2-7; 10 positions match TRBD2. Germline V gene lookup returns CDR1 MDHEN and CDR2 SYDVKM. Unmatched junction bases numbered 10, after V lost 6 bases and J lost 2 bases. The CDR3 contains 16 residues. The CDR3 sequence: CASSLPTSGIPYEQYF. The CDR3 coding sequence is TGTGCCAGCAGCCTCCCCACTAGCGGGATTCCCTACGAGCAGTACTTC.